This T cell receptor beta chain was sequenced in a study of cytomegalovirus exposure and HLA in healthy donors. As regards this clone: Its antigen is not known.

The PCR made use of 60 Vbeta and 13 Jbeta primers. Profiling relied on immunoSEQ multiplex PCR, and the TCRdb table lists in-frame clones only, not all of them. Seen here are more than 80,000 clones, roughly 80% observed once, and the top ten hold roughly 1.1%. Findings and caveats of the study: After further analysis at a later stage, 16,951 TCR beta sequences were associated with HLA alleles at 0.05 false discovery rate.

Specimen: PBMCs. This TCR was sampled from a girl between 2 and 10 years old in good health and CMV-seropositive.

The CDR3 nucleotides read TGTGCCAGCTCACTTTACTCCGGGACTAGCGGGACCGGGGAGCTGTTTTTT. This gives the protein CASSLYSGTSGTGELFF. The chain couples TRBV18 to TRBJ2-2; 12 nucleotides agree with TRBD2. The CDR3 contains 17 residues. V shed 4 bases and J 5 bases; nucleotides not matched to a gene: 8. Looked up from germline, CDR1 is KGHSH and CDR2 is LQKENI.